The text below deals with one T cell receptor (beta chain). Antigen specificity is unknown. Sequencing used immunoSEQ multiplex PCR; TCRdb keeps in-frame clones, though not all of them. The sample has more than 50,000 clones; about three quarters are singletons. Once cultured for 10 days, the cells underwent separation to obtain CD4+ T cells. Between the trimmed V and J ends, which lost 0 bases and 11 bases, there was a span of 14 bases. CDR1 and CDR2 (germline): SGHRS, YFSETQ. The CDR3 is made up of 13 amino acids. The data were obtained in a study of vaccination effects on CD4 cells after COVID-19. Looking at the study overall: Two-dose BNT162b2 or mRNA-1273 vaccination was given to participants.

Sequencing was performed on CD4+ T cells from PBMCs cultured without peptide, taken before COVID-19 vaccination. This receptor was obtained from a human donor who received a COVID-19 vaccine. The chain recombines TRBV5-1 with TRBJ1-1; D is perhaps TRBD1 (5 bases). The CDR3 sequence: CASSLEWGTRAFF. The CDR3 nucleotides are TGCGCCAGCAGCTTGGAATGGGGGACGCGGGCTTTCTTT.